These 17 T cell receptor beta chains share one sample of origin, sequenced in a study of beta chain features in type 1 diabetes. Findings of the study overall: All four CD4+ subsets from Type 1 diabetes patients carried moderately but significantly shorter TCRB CDR3s.

All of the isolated RNA was reverse transcribed, so expressed TCRB transcripts were sequenced. This table comes from immunoSEQ multiplex PCR, and its TCRdb copy is limited to in-frame clones, with some not included. The sample includes over 650,000 clones, over 12% of them seen just once. Antigens of these TCRs are unknown. The specimen sequenced was naive CD4+ T cells from blood. These receptors were collected from a man in his late teens or twenties with type 1 diabetes.

This clone was seen more than once but under ten times. The chain has TRBV29-1 and TRBJ2-3; D may be TRBD2 (7 bases). Germline assignment: CDR1 SQVTM and CDR2 ANQGSEA. Trimming shortened V by 8 bases and J by 3 bases, and 12 bases separated the two germline ends. There are 12 residues in the CDR3. Here the CDR3 reads CSQGRGTDTQYF. The CDR3 DNA reads TGCAGCCAGGGGAGGGGAACAGATACGCAGTATTTT.

The chain combines TRBV28 with TRBJ2-2; D uncertain. V was cut by 3 bases and J by 5 bases, with 1 base left in between. Germline CDR1 and CDR2: MDHEN and SYDVKM. This CDR3 contains 11 residues. The CDR3 loop reads CASSFTGELFF. The CDR3 nucleotides read TGTGCCAGCAGTTTTACCGGGGAGCTGTTTTTT.

This chain links TRBV6-6 with TRBJ1-6, with D tentatively TRBD1 (5 bases). Trimming removed 6 bases at V and 4 bases at J, with 16 bases between. The CDR3 contains 16 residues. Germline V CDR1 and CDR2: MNHNY, SVGAGI (reference sequence). CDR3 amino acids: CASSQTDGGYNSPLHF. CDR3 DNA sequence: TGTGCCAGCAGCCAGACAGACGGAGGGTATAATTCACCCCTCCACTTT.

V and J are TRBV7-8 and TRBJ2-7, with D possibly matching TRBD2 (5 bases). CDR3 size: 16 residues. Deletions cut 3 bases from V and 0 bases from J, with 15 bases between. Germline V gene sequence: CDR1 SGHVS, CDR2 FQNEAQ. CDR3 bases: TGTGCCAGCAGCTTTTCTGGGATGGGGAGCTCCTACGAGCAGTACTTC. Amino acids: CASSFSGMGSSYEQYF.

The CDR3 protein is CAWSVRTALEQYF. The CDR3, as DNA: TGTGCCTGGAGTGTACGGACCGCTCTCGAGCAGTACTTC. The V and J genes are TRBV30 and TRBJ2-7; no reliable D call. V dropped 0 bases and J dropped 6 bases, with 12 bases sitting between them. Per germline, CDR1 GTSNPN and CDR2 SVGIG (reference sequence). The CDR3 is made up of 13 amino acids.

This sequence joins TRBV10-3 and TRBJ2-1, with 7 bases fitting TRBD2. V shed 6 bases, J shed 8 bases, and the junction held 7 bases outside the gene matches. In germline, CDR1 is ENHRY, CDR2 SYGVKD. This CDR3 has 13 residues. DNA of the CDR3: TGTGCCATCAGACAGACTAGCCCCCATGAGCAGTTCTTC. This codes for CAIRQTSPHEQFF.

In the case of this clone: Other DNA sequences in this specimen translate into the identical CDR3. The V gene is TRBV4-2, the J gene TRBJ2-3, with unresolved D. CDR1 is LGHNA, CDR2 YNFKEQ, per germline. CDR3 length: 12 amino acids. With 4 bases removed from V and 3 bases from J, the gap between germline ends came to 5 bases. CDR3 residues: CASSPHTDTQYF. For the CDR3, the DNA is TGTGCCAGCAGCCCGCATACAGATACGCAGTATTTT.

This chain joins TRBV5-4 and TRBJ2-3, with 10 bases identical to TRBD2. J was trimmed by 4 bases and V by 1 base; bases with no gene match: 6. In germline, CDR1 is SGHNT, CDR2 YYREEE (reference sequence). The CDR3 length is 16 residues. CDR3 nucleotides: TGTGCCAGCAGCTTGAGGACTAGCGGTGGGTCAGATACGCAGTATTTT. Its translation is CASSLRTSGGSDTQYF.

The V call is TRBV30, the J call TRBJ2-3; 13 nucleotides line up with TRBD2. The V gene end was trimmed by 1 base and the J gene end by 4 bases; junction bases not matched to a gene: 2. The CDR3 consists of 15 residues. Germline-derived CDR1 and CDR2 are GTSNPN and SVGIG (reference sequence). The CDR3 loop reads CAWSAGLAGADTQYF. In nucleotides, the CDR3 is TGTGCCTGGAGTGCCGGACTAGCGGGGGCAGATACGCAGTATTTT.

This clone has more than one count but fewer than ten. The V and J genes are TRBV29-1 and TRBJ2-7; no definite D call. V shed 8 bases and J shed 5 bases, with 10 bases lying between them. The CDR3 loop spans 10 amino acids. Germline CDR1 is SQVTM and CDR2 is ANQGSEA. CDR3 region: CSPPGDEQYF. CDR3 coding DNA: TGCAGCCCCCCGGGCGACGAGCAGTACTTC.

This clone was counted only a few times. The rearrangement uses TRBV5-1 and TRBJ2-7; 8 nucleotides match TRBD1. The CDR3 consists of 14 residues. The V gene end was trimmed by 4 bases and the J gene end by 2 bases; junction bases not matched to a gene: 5. In germline, CDR1 is SGHRS, CDR2 YFSETQ. CDR3 sequence: CASSTRTGPYEQYF. The DNA for the CDR3 is TGCGCCAGCAGCACCCGGACAGGGCCCTACGAGCAGTACTTC.

The rearrangement links TRBV5-4 to TRBJ2-1; the match to TRBD2 covers 7 bases. The CDR3 is 16 amino acids. Germline CDR1 is SGHNT and CDR2 is YYREEE (reference sequence). V dropped 2 bases and J dropped 6; count of bases not matched to a gene: 11. CDR3 DNA: TGTGCCAGCAGCTTCACGACTAGCAGCAAGACCAATGAGCAGTTCTTC. It translates to CASSFTTSSKTNEQFF.

The J gene is TRBJ2-5, the V gene TRBV27; 8 bases are a match to TRBD1. The V and J ends lost 6 bases and 4 bases, in that order; junction bases with no gene match: 13. The CDR3 contains 16 residues. In germline, CDR1 is MNHEY, CDR2 SMNVEV (reference sequence). The CDR3, as DNA: TGTGCCAGCAGCTCTTTACAGGGGGGTCGAGGAGAGACCCAGTACTTC. This gives the protein CASSSLQGGRGETQYF.

This clone showed up just a few times. The chain has TRBV28 and TRBJ2-7; D is ambiguous. The V gene's germline CDR1 is MDHEN and CDR2 SYDVKM. Trimming stripped 10 bases from V and 1 base from J, with 11 bases between. The CDR3 covers 12 residues. CDR3 in amino acids: CATSVRSYEQYF. Here the CDR3 DNA reads TGTGCCACCTCAGTTAGGTCCTACGAGCAGTACTTC. Full variable domain (missing parts from reference TRBV28 and TRBJ2-7): DVKVTQSSRYLVKRTGEKVFLECVQDMDHENMFWYRQDPGLGLRLIYFSYDVKMKEKGDIPEGYSVSREKKERFSLILESASTNQTSMYLCATSVRSYEQYFGPGTRLTVT.

CDR3 bases: TGTGCCTGGAGTGCGGGGTCGTGGGGCTACACCTTC. Protein sequence: CAWSAGSWGYTF. The chain employs TRBV30 and TRBJ1-2; no reliable D call. Germline V gene lookup returns CDR1 GTSNPN and CDR2 SVGIG (reference sequence). The CDR3 extends over 12 amino acids. Deletions cut 1 base from V and 8 bases from J, with 11 bases between.

This clone was recorded a few times. The chain is built from TRBV5-1 and TRBJ2-1, with a weak D call TRBD1 (5 bases). Germline V gene data show CDR1 as SGHRS and CDR2 as YFSETQ. Trimming cost V 4 bases and J 8 bases, with 19 bases left between them. The CDR3 totals 15 residues. CDR3 in DNA: TGCGCCAGCAGCCTGGAAGCTGACAGATTCCATGAGCAGTTCTTC. The encoded protein is CASSLEADRFHEQFF.

The V and J genes are TRBV25-1 and TRBJ2-3; D is possibly TRBD1 (6 bases). CDR3 length: 16 residues. Germline V gene data show CDR1 as MGHDK and CDR2 as SYGVNS. Trimming left V 4 bases short and J 1 base short, with 15 bases between. CDR3: CASSASYRVGTDTQYF. The CDR3 DNA follows: TGTGCCAGCAGTGCCTCATACAGGGTCGGCACAGATACGCAGTATTTT.